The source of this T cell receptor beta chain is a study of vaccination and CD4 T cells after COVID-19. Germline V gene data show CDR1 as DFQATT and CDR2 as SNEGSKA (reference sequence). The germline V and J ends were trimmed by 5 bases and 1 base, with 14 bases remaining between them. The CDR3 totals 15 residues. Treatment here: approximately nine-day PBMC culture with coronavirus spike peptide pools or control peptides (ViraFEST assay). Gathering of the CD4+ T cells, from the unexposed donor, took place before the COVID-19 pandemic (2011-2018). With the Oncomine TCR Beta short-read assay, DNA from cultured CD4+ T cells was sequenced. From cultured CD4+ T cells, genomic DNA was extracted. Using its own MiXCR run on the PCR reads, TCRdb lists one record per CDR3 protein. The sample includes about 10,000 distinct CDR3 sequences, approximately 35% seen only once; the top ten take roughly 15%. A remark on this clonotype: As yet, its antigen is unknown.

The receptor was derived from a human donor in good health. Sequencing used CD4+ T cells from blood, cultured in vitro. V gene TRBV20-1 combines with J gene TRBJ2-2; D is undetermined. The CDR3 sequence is CSAPFDNRNTGELFF. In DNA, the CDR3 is TGCAGTGCTCCCTTTGACAACAGGAACACCGGGGAGCTGTTTTTT.